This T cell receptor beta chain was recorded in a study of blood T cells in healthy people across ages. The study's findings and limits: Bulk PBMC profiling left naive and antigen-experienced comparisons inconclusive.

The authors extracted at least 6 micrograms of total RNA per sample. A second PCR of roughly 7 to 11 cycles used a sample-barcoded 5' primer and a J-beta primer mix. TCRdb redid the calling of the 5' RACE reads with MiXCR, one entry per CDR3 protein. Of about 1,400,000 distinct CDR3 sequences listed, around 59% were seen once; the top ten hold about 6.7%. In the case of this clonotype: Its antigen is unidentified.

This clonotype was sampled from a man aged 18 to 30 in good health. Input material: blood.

The CDR3 region is CASRKTSGGSTDTQYF. The CDR3 DNA is TGTGCCAGCAGAAAGACTAGCGGGGGAAGCACAGATACGCAGTATTTT. The chain has TRBV12-3 or TRBV12-4 and TRBJ2-3; 12 bases match TRBD2. The J segment lost 0 bases and the V segment lost 6 bases, leaving 4 bases of the junction unmatched. CDR3 length: 16 amino acids.